This T cell receptor beta chain stems from a study of cytomegalovirus exposure and HLA in healthy donors (dated by TCRdb to about 2017). With respect to the entire study: The 650 to 800 repertoires of the first cohort and the approximately 130 validation repertoires were produced on the same platform, according to a later analysis. The study aimed to test whether cataloging public T cell receptors could reveal signatures of past pathogen exposure. Besides the first cohort of 550 to 750 subjects, a separate validation cohort made up of about 120 different subjects was used. To predict cytomegalovirus infection status, the study brought together high-throughput TCR immunosequencing, statistical association of individual TCRs with disease status, and machine learning.

Beyond this particular receptor, the publication reports: While some public TCRs were present in many individuals, most TCR sequences turned up only very rarely across donors. All 120 or so repertoires were used to score co-occurrence in the validation cohort in a later analysis, because that analysis had no HLA typing for the cohort. The study listed over 150 TCR beta chains as associated with cytomegalovirus. The authors suggested that the approach could potentially be generalized to other disease states and immunological phenotypes. In a later analysis, TCRs clustered in the first cohort were found to also tend to co-occur in the roughly 130 validation repertoires, with 94% of cluster scores above 0. A few of the identified cytomegalovirus-associated TCR beta chains were confirmed in vitro to be specific for cytomegalovirus antigens. Cytomegalovirus status was reported to be diagnosed by the classifier with high specificity and sensitivity in both the original and validation cohorts.

Preparation of the library involved the immunoSEQ multiplex PCR assay. On the study's bioinformatics: A statistical classification framework was developed to diagnose cytomegalovirus status using the catalog of TCR beta chain sequences. Held by TCRdb, this immuneACCESS table contains in-frame sequences only and omits some clones. Under half of the omission traces to an unresolved V gene where checked; the cause of the rest is unknown. V and J calls and clone size come straight from that table; D and trimming were deduced from the DNA. The sample has 250,000 or so clones on record, around 90% of them singletons. The top ten constitute under 0.4% of the sample. About this clone itself: Its antigen specificity is not known. Qualities for individual bases were not recorded, and no much larger clone is one base off.

According to the germline V gene, CDR1 reads KGHSH and CDR2 reads LQKENI. Reading from cysteine to phenylalanine, the CDR3 counts 13 amino acids. Just the 39-base CDR3 DNA is kept, in frame starting at base 1. Trimming at the junction amounts to 2 bases on V and 3 bases on J, and the germline ends lie 8 bases apart. The donors were included in the validation cohort of 90 to 150 subjects, a group kept apart from the roughly 700-subject first cohort. Sequenced: PBMCs. The sequence links TRBV18 to TRBJ2-7; TRBD2 is a weak D gene call, 6 bases matching. The source is a woman under 30 in good health and CMV-seronegative. The DNA sequence is TGTGCCAGCTCACCAGGGGGGATCTACGAGCAGTACTTC. Translation gives CASSPGGIYEQYF.